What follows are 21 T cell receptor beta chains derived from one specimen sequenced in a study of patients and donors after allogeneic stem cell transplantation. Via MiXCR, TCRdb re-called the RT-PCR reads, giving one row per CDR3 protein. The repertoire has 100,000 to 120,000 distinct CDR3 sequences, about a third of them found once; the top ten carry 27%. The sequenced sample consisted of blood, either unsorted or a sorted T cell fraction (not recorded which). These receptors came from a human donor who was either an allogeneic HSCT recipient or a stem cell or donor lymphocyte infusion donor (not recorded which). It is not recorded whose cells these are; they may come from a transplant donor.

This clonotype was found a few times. The CDR3 DNA sequence: TGTGCCAGCGGCAGGGAAATGAACACTGAAGCTTTCTTT. It specifies CASGREMNTEAFF. The rearrangement joins TRBV12-3 or TRBV12-4 to TRBJ1-1, with a tentative D call TRBD1 (5 bases). The CDR3 loop spans 13 amino acids. V gave up 8 bases and J gave up 0 bases, with 10 bases separating them.

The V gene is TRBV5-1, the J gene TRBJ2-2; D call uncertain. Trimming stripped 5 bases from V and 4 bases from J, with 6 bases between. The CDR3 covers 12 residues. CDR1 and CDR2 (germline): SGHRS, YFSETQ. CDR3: CASSRSTGELFF. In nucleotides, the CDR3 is TGCGCCAGCAGTCGATCCACCGGGGAGCTGTTTTTT.

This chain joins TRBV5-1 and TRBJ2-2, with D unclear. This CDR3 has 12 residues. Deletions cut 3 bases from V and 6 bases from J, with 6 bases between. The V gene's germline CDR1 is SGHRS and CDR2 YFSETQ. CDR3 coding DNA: TGCGCCAGCAGCTCCTTAGCCGGGGAGCTGTTTTTT. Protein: CASSSLAGELFF.

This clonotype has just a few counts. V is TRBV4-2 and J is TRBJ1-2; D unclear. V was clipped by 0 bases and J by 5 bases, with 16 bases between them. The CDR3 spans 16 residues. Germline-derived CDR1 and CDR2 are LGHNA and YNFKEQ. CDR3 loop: CASSQDRNRDLYGYTF. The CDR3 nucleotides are TGTGCCAGCAGCCAAGATCGTAACCGGGATCTTTATGGCTACACCTTC.

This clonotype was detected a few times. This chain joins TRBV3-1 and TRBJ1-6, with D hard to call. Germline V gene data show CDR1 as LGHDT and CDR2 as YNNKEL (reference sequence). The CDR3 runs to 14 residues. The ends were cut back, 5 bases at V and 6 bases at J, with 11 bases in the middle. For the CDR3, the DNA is TGTGCCAGCAGCGAAGGACCGCCTAATTCACCCCTCCACTTT. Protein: CASSEGPPNSPLHF.

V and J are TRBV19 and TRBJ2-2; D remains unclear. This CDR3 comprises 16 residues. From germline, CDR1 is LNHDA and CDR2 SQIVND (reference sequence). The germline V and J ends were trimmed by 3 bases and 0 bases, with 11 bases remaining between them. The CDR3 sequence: CASSMVDATNTGELFF. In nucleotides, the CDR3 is TGTGCCAGTAGTATGGTGGACGCCACGAACACCGGGGAGCTGTTTTTT.

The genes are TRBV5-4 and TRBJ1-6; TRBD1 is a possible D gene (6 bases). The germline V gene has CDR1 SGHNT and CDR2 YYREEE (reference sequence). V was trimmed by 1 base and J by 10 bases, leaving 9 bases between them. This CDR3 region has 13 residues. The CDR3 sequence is CASSLQGHSPLHF. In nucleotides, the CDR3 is TGTGCCAGCAGCTTGCAGGGACACTCACCCCTCCACTTT.

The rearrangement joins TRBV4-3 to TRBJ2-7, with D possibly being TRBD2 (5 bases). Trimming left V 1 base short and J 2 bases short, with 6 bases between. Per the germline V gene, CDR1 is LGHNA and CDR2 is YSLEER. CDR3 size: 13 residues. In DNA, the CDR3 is TGCGCCAGCAGCCAAGGGCGGGCCTACGAGCAGTACTTC. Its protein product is CASSQGRAYEQYF.

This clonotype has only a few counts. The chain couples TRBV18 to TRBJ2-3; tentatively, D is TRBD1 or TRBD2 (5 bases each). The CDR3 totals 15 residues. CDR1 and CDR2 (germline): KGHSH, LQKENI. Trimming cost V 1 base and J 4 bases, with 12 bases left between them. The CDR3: CASSPLEGRPDTQYF. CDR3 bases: TGTGCCAGCTCACCACTAGAGGGGCGGCCAGATACGCAGTATTTT.

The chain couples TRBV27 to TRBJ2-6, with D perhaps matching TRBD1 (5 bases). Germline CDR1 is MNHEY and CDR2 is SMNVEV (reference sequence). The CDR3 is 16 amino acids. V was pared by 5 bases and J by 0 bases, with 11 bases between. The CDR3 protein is CASSILRDSGANVLTF. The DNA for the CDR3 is TGTGCCAGCAGTATCCTCAGGGACTCTGGGGCCAACGTCCTGACTTTC. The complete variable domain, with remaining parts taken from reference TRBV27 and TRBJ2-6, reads EAQVTQNPRYLITVTGKKLTVTCSQNMNHEYMSWYRQDPGLGLRQIYYSMNVEVTDKGDVPEGYKVSRKEKRNFPLILESPSPNQTSLYFCASSILRDSGANVLTFGAGSRLTVL.

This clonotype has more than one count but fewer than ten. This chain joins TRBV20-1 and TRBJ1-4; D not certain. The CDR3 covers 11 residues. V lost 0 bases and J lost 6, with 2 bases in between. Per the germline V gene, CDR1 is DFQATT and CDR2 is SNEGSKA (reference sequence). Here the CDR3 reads CSAREDEKLFF. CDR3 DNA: TGCAGTGCTAGAGAGGATGAAAAACTGTTTTTT.

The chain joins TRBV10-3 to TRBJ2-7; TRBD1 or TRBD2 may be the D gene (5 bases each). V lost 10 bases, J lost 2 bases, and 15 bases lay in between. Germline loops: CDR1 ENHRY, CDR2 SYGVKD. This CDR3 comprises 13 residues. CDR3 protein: CATQGPQTYEQYF. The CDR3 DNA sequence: TGTGCCACCCAGGGACCCCAAACCTACGAGCAGTACTTC.

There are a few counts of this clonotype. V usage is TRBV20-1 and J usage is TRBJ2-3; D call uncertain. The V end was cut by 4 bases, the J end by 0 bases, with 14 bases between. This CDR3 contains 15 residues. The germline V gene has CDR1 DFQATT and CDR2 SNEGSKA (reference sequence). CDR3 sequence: CSAIDPLRSTDTQYF. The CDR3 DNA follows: TGCAGTGCTATCGACCCTCTACGGAGCACAGATACGCAGTATTTT.

CDR3 DNA sequence: TGTGCCAGCACCTACCCACCAGGACATATGAACACTGAAGCTTTCTTT. Translation gives CASTYPPGHMNTEAFF. The rearrangement uses TRBV6-2 or TRBV6-3 and TRBJ1-1; D perhaps matches TRBD1 (5 bases). Per germline, CDR1 MNHEY and CDR2 SVGEGT. The CDR3 consists of 16 residues. The ends were cut back, 7 bases at V and 0 bases at J, with 18 bases in the middle.

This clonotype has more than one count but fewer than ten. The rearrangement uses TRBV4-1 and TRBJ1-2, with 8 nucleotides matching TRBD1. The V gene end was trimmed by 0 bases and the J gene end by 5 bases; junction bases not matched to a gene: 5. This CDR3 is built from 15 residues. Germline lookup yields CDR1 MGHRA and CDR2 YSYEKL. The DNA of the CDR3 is TGCGCCAGCAGCCAAGATGACAGGGGATCTTATGGCTACACCTTC. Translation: CASSQDDRGSYGYTF.

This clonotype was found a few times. CDR3 region: CASSSTSFQPQHF. The CDR3 DNA reads TGTGCCAGCAGTTCGACATCCTTTCAGCCCCAGCATTTT. The chain carries TRBV6-5 and TRBJ1-5, with D hard to call. The CDR3 has 13 amino acids. V gave up 4 bases and J gave up 6 bases, with 10 bases separating them. Germline lookup yields CDR1 MNHEY and CDR2 SVGAGI.

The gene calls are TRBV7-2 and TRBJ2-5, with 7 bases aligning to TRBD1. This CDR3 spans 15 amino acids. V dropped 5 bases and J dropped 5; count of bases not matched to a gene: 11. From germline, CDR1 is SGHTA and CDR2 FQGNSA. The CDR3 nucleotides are TGTGCCAGCAGCAGGGCCGGGACAGCTAGGGAGACCCAGTACTTC. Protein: CASSRAGTARETQYF. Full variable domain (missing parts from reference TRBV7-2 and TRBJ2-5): GAGVSQSPSNKVTEKGKDVELRCDPISGHTALYWYRQSLGQGLEFLIYFQGNSAPDKSGLPSDRFSAERTGGSVSTLTIQRTQQEDSAVYLCASSRAGTARETQYFGPGTRLLVL.

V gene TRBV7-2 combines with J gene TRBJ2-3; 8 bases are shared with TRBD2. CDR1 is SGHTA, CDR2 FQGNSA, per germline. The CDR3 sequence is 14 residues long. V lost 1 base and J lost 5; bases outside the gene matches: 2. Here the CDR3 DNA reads TGTGCCAGCAGCTTAGTCGCGGGAGGAGATACGCAGTATTTT. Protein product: CASSLVAGGDTQYF. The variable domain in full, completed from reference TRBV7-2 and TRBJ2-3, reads GAGVSQSPSNKVTEKGKDVELRCDPISGHTALYWYRQSLGQGLEFLIYFQGNSAPDKSGLPSDRFSAERTGGSVSTLTIQRTQQEDSAVYLCASSLVAGGDTQYFGPGTRLTVL.

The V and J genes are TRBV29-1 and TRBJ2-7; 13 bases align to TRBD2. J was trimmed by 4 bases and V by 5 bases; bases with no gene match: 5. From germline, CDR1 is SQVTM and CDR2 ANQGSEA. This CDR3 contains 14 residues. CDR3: CSVLWTSGSYEQYF. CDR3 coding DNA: TGCAGCGTTCTCTGGACTAGCGGGAGTTACGAGCAGTACTTC.

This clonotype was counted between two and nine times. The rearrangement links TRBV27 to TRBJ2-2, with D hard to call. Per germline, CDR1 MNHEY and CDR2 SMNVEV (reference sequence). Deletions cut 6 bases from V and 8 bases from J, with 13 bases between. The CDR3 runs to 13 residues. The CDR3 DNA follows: TGTGCCAGCAGCCTGACGAAGGGTGGGGAGCTGTTTTTT. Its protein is CASSLTKGGELFF.

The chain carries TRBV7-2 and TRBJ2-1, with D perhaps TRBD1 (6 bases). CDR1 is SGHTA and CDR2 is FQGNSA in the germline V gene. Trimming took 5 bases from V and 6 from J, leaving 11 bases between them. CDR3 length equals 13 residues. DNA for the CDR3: TGTGCCAGCAGCATTATAGGGGGCAATGAGCAGTTCTTC. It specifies CASSIIGGNEQFF.